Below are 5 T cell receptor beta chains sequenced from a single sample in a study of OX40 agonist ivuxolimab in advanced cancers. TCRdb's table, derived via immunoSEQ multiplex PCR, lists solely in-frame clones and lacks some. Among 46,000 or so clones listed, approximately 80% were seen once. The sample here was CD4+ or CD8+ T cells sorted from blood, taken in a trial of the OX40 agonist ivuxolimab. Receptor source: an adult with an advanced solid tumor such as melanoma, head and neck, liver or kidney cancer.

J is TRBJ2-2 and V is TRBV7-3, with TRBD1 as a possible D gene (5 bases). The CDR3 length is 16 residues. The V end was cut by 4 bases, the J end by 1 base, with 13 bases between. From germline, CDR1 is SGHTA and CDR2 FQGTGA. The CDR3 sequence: CASSSATGLNTGELFF. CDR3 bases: TGTGCCAGCAGCTCAGCCACAGGCTTGAACACCGGGGAGCTGTTTTTT. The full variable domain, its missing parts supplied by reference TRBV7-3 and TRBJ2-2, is GAGVSQTPSNKVTEKGKYVELRCDPISGHTALYWYRQSLGQGPEFLIYFQGTGAADDSGLPNDRFFAVRPEGSVSTLKIQRTERGDSAVYLCASSSATGLNTGELFFGEGSRLTVL.

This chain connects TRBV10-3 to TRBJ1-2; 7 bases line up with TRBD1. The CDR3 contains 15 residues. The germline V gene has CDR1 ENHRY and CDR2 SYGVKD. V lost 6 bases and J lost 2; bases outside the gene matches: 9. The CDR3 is CAISPTGRENYGYTF. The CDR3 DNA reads TGTGCCATCAGCCCGACAGGGAGGGAGAACTATGGCTACACCTTC.

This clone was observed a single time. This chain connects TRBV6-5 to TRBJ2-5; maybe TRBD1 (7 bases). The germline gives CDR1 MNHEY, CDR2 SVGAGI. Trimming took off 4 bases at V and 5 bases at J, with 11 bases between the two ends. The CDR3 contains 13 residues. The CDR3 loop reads CASSSPGGETQYF. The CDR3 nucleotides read TGTGCCAGCAGTTCCCCAGGGGGGGAGACCCAGTACTTC.

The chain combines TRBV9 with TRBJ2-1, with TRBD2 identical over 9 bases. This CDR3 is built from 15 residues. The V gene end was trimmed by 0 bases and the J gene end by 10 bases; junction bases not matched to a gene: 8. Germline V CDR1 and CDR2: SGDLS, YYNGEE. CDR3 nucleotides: TGTGCCAGCAGCGTAGGGGCGGGAGGGATTAACGAGCAGTTCTTC. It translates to CASSVGAGGINEQFF.

CDR3 amino acids: CASSAGTRSGNTIYF. In DNA form, the CDR3 reads TGTGCCAGCAGTGCCGGGACGCGCTCTGGAAACACCATATATTTT. The chain couples TRBV14 to TRBJ1-3; D may be TRBD1 (5 bases). There are 15 residues in the CDR3. The V and J ends lost 6 bases and 0 bases respectively, with 12 bases between them. Germline V gene data show CDR1 as SGHDN and CDR2 as FVKESK. The full variable domain, in which reference TRBV14 and TRBJ1-3 provide the parts outside the CDR3, is EAGVTQFPSHSVIEKGQTVTLRCDPISGHDNLYWYRRVMGKEIKFLLHFVKESKQDESGMPNNRFLAERTGGTYSTLKVQPAELEDSGVYFCASSAGTRSGNTIYFGEGSWLTVV.